The clone carrying this T cell receptor (beta chain) was picked up a small number of times. Its target is not known. The sample belongs to a study of T cell repertoires in cytomegalovirus infection. In the study overall: Signatures in public TCR beta sequences pointed to both CMV infection and matching HLA type. Study results and caveats: Summed public TCR beta family frequency identified CMV carriers bearing the relevant HLA. Dominant in the ex vivo response were TCR beta clonotypes restricted by HLA-C and specific for CMV.

One entry per CDR3 protein, called by TCRdb with MiXCR from the reads. Here the sample spans about 68,000 distinct CDR3 sequences, 20% to 25% being singletons. V was shortened by 3 bases and J by 7 bases, with 9 bases between the two germline ends. The CDR3 runs to 13 residues. CDR1 and CDR2 (germline): MNHEY, SMNVEV (reference sequence). The clonotype comes from a human donor in good health (CMV status not recorded). Some clones in this sample may be carry-over from other donors' samples. The rearrangement links TRBV27 to TRBJ2-2; D remains unclear. The specimen sequenced was PBMCs, sequenced either directly or after in vitro stimulation (not recorded which). The CDR3 DNA follows: TGTGCCAGCAGTTTGGGAAGAGGCGGGGAGCTGTTTTTT. Protein product: CASSLGRGGELFF.